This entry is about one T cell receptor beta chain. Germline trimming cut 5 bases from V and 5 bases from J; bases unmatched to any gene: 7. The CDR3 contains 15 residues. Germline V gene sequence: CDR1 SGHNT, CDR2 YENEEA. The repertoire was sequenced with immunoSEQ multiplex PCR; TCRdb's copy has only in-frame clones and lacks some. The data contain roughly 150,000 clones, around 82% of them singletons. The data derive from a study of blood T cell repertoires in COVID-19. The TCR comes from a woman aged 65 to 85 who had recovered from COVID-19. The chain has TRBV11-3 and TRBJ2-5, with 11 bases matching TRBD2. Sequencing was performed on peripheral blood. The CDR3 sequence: CASSKTSGEGETQYF. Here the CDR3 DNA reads TGTGCCAGCAGCAAGACTAGCGGGGAAGGGGAGACCCAGTACTTC.